The rows below give T cell receptor beta chains drawn from one sample of a study of cytomegalovirus exposure and HLA in healthy donors. Sequencing used immunoSEQ multiplex PCR; TCRdb keeps in-frame clones, though not all of them. Seen here are roughly 230,000 clones, around 90% observed once, and the top ten hold roughly 1.6%. Sequencing was performed on PBMCs. All receptors derive from a girl aged 2 to 9 in good health and CMV-seronegative. CDR3s include the opening cysteine and the closing phenylalanine or tryptophan. The D gene is left open where the match is weak. Clone size appears in some rows only: once, few, many, or a class for an expanded clone.

V gene	J gene	clone size	D gene	CDR3 DNA	CDR3 protein
TRBV2	TRBJ2-4	-	TRBD2	TGTGCCAGCAGTGACGCGGGACTAAGAGGAAACATTCAGTACTTC	CASSDAGLRGNIQYF
TRBV7-3	TRBJ2-3	-	TRBD2	TGTGCCAGCAGCCATAGCGGGGTGGCAGATACGCAGTATTTT	CASSHSGVADTQYF
TRBV7-9	TRBJ1-1	-	-	TGTGCCAGCAGCTTTAGTCGGACTGAAGCTTTCTTT	CASSFSRTEAFF
TRBV5-6	TRBJ1-1	-	-	TGTGCCAGCAGCTTGTTGGGGGCTACCCAAGCTTTCTTT	CASSLLGATQAFF
TRBV5-1	TRBJ2-1	-	TRBD2	TGCGCCAGCAGCCCCCGGACTAGCGACTACAATGAGCAGTTCTTC	CASSPRTSDYNEQFF
TRBV28	TRBJ1-2	-	-	TGTGCCAGCAGCCAGCCGGGACTAAGCGAGGGCTACACCTTC	CASSQPGLSEGYTF
TRBV29-1	TRBJ2-3	-	TRBD2	TGCAGCGTTGTACTAGCGGGGGGCACAGATACGCAGTATTTT	CSVVLAGGTDTQYF
TRBV5-1	TRBJ1-1	-	-	TGCGCCAGCAGCTTGGAGCCGGGTGAAGGTGCGAACACTGAAGCTTTCTTT	CASSLEPGEGANTEAFF
TRBV6-1	TRBJ1-4	once	-	TGTGCCAGCAGTGGAGACAGGCTAGCTAATGAAAAACTGTTTTTT	CASSGDRLANEKLFF
TRBV30	TRBJ2-7	-	-	TGTGCCTGGAGTGAACAGGGTCCCTACGAGCAGTACTTC	CAWSEQGPYEQYF
TRBV19	TRBJ1-1	-	-	TGTGCCAGTAGTATAGACGAGGGGAACACTGAAGCTTTCTTT	CASSIDEGNTEAFF
TRBV9	TRBJ2-7	-	-	TGTGCCAGCAGCGTAGATGGAGTCCCTTACGAGCAGTACTTC	CASSVDGVPYEQYF
TRBV6-6	TRBJ1-1	-	TRBD1	TGTGCCAGCAGGCCGGACAGGGGGCGCGGGTACACTGAAGCTTTCTTT	CASRPDRGRGYTEAFF
TRBV7-6	TRBJ1-4	-	TRBD1	TGTGCCAGCAGCTTAACCGGGACAGGGGGCGCTTATGAAAAACTGTTTTTT	CASSLTGTGGAYEKLFF
TRBV7-9	TRBJ1-2	-	TRBD1	TGTGCCAGCAGCTTAGTGGACAGGGCCAACTATGGCTACACCTTC	CASSLVDRANYGYTF
TRBV19	TRBJ2-7	-	-	TGTGCCAGTAGTATCGGCAGGTTCTACGAGCAGTACTTC	CASSIGRFYEQYF
TRBV6-1	TRBJ1-2	-	-	TGTGCCAGCAGTGAAGATACAGGGCAGTCTTTGTATGGCTACACCTTC	CASSEDTGQSLYGYTF
TRBV19	TRBJ1-5	-	TRBD1	TGTGCCAGTAGTATGGCTTGGGGGACAGGGGGCCTGAGCAATCAGCCCCAGCATTTT	CASSMAWGTGGLSNQPQHF